The 9 T cell receptor beta chains below all came from one sample that was sequenced in a study of T cell changes during pregnancy in multiple sclerosis (dated by TCRdb to between 2019 and 2020). The receptor library was made with the immunoSEQ multiplex PCR assay. The table comes from immuneACCESS by way of TCRdb, which keeps in-frame sequences with V and J called. Part of the clones is missing from these tables; in studies checked, under half for an unresolved V gene and the rest for unknown reasons. The sample yields some 38,000 clones; about nine tenths were counted once. Around 0.4% of the sample is in the top ten clones. Source: CD4+ T cells from peripheral blood mononuclear cells, taken after pregnancy. The receptor source for this set is a female donor in good health, enrolled as a control in a pregnancy study.

This chain links TRBV6-5 with TRBJ2-7, with D perhaps matching TRBD2 (6 bases). This CDR3 contains 12 residues. Trimming removed 2 bases from V and 6 bases from J, with 8 bases in between. The V gene's germline CDR1 is MNHEY and CDR2 SVGAGI. The CDR3 coding sequence is TGTGCCAGCAGTTACCGGGGAGGCGAGCAGTACTTC. This encodes CASSYRGGEQYF.

The V and J genes are TRBV7-2 and TRBJ1-2; 10 nucleotides line up with TRBD1. V was clipped by 10 bases and J by 4 bases; unmatched bases: 18. This CDR3 contains 17 residues. CDR1 is SGHTA, CDR2 FQGNSA, per germline. The CDR3 region has the DNA TGTGCCACCCTCAAGGGGGGCGACAGGGGGCGCGGCTATGGCTACACCTTC. Its translation is CATLKGGDRGRGYGYTF.

In nucleotides, the CDR3 is TGTGCCAGCAGTTTCGGGGGGGAACTTGATCAGCCCCAGCATTTT. Translating gives CASSFGGELDQPQHF. The gene calls are TRBV27 and TRBJ1-5; possible D gene TRBD1, 5 bases. The CDR3 spans 15 residues. V dropped 3 bases and J dropped 5 bases, with 14 bases sitting between them. Germline loops: CDR1 MNHEY, CDR2 SMNVEV (reference sequence).

The chain carries TRBV6-5 and TRBJ1-5; 7 bases align to TRBD1. Trimming at V came to 2 bases and at J to 5 bases, leaving 6 bases not matched to a gene. Per the germline V gene, CDR1 is MNHEY and CDR2 is SVGAGI. This CDR3 is 15 amino acids long. The DNA for the CDR3 is TGTGCCAGCAGTTACGACAGGGCCACCGATCAGCCCCAGCATTTT. Its translation: CASSYDRATDQPQHF.

Worth noting for this clone: The junction does not match germline at one end; this may be a read error. The sample contains more than one DNA sequence encoding this CDR3. This chain uses TRBV11-3 with TRBJ2-5; D is uncertain. CDR3 length: 15 residues. Germline-derived CDR1 and CDR2 are SGHNT and YENEEA. The CDR3 reads CASSLDLSTEETQYF. CDR3 nucleotides: TGTGCCAGCAGCCTAGATCTCAGCACAGAAGAGACCCAGTACTTC.

The chain joins TRBV6-1 to TRBJ1-5, with 9 bases identical to TRBD1. This CDR3 is built from 13 residues. J lost 7 bases, V lost 6 bases, and 4 bases had no gene match. CDR1 is MNHNS and CDR2 is SASEGT in the germline V gene. The CDR3 reads CASRRDRDQPQHF. The CDR3 nucleotides are TGTGCCAGCAGACGGGACAGGGACCAGCCCCAGCATTTT.

The chain is built from TRBV5-4 and TRBJ2-5; possibly TRBD1 for D (5 bases). V shed 2 bases and J shed 0 bases, with 11 bases lying between them. Germline V CDR1 and CDR2: SGHNT, YYREEE (reference sequence). The CDR3 loop spans 15 amino acids. The CDR3, as DNA: TGTGCCAGCAGCTTCCAGACAGCGTACCAAGAGACCCAGTACTTC. As protein: CASSFQTAYQETQYF. Combining the CDR3 with reference TRBV5-4 and TRBJ2-5 gives the whole variable domain ETGVTQSPTHLIKTRGQQVTLRCSSQSGHNTVSWYQQALGQGPQFIFQYYREEENGRGNFPPRFSGLQFPNYSSELNVNALELDDSALYLCASSFQTAYQETQYFGPGTRLLVL.

This rearrangement joins TRBV18 to TRBJ1-5, with D uncertain. This CDR3 is 13 amino acids long. Germline V gives CDR1 KGHSH, CDR2 LQKENI. V was shortened by 1 base and J by 9 bases, with 10 bases between the two germline ends. The DNA of the CDR3 is TGTGCCAGCTCACCACGGGAGGAATGGCCCCAGCATTTT. As protein: CASSPREEWPQHF.

The J gene is TRBJ1-1, the V gene TRBV27, with D possibly matching TRBD1 (5 bases). The CDR3 is made up of 19 amino acids. CDR1 is MNHEY and CDR2 is SMNVEV in the germline V gene (reference sequence). V lost 0 bases to trimming and J lost 0 bases, with 20 bases between them. The CDR3 DNA reads as TGTGCCAGCAGTTTATCGCGGGGGGGGTACCGTCCTCTGAACACTGAAGCTTTCTTT. This encodes CASSLSRGGYRPLNTEAFF.